The entry that follows covers one T cell receptor (beta chain) sequence. This sample is part of a study of cytomegalovirus exposure and HLA in healthy donors. The CDR3 is 14 residues long. Unmatched junction bases numbered 4, after V lost 4 bases and J lost 2 bases. The germline gives CDR1 KGHSH, CDR2 LQKENI. Researchers ran the PCR with 60 Vbeta and 13 Jbeta primers. TCRdb's table, derived via immunoSEQ multiplex PCR, lists solely in-frame clones and lacks some. Of some 95,000 clones listed, 78% were seen once; the top ten hold approximately 4%. V gene TRBV18 combines with J gene TRBJ2-5; 7 bases fit TRBD1. The sample taken for sequencing was PBMCs. This TCR came from a woman in her 40s in good health and CMV-seropositive. This CDR3 reads CASSRNRGQETQYF. The CDR3 DNA is TGTGCCAGCTCACGGAACAGGGGTCAAGAGACCCAGTACTTC.